The next 13 T cell receptor beta chains were all read from a single sample in a study of Ad26.COV2.S vaccination and SARS-CoV-2 variants. The protocol was immunoSEQ multiplex PCR, while the TCRdb copy is restricted to in-frame clones and leaves out a portion. This sample has some 340,000 clones, with about 86% found just once. The treatment here: 15 to 20 received Ad26.COV2.S at low or high dose, single or two shots; about 5 received placebo; per-sample allocation not given. Day 63 after the first vaccine or placebo injection was the time point for sampling. Sequencing used peripheral blood, obtained in a trial of Ad26.COV2.S vaccine versus placebo. Receptors originate from a person between 18 and 59 years old who received the Ad26.COV2.S COVID-19 vaccine or a placebo.

This rearrangement joins TRBV9 to TRBJ1-2; tentative D call: TRBD1 (6 bases). The germline V and J ends were trimmed by 4 bases and 8 bases, with 18 bases remaining between them. In germline, CDR1 is SGDLS, CDR2 YYNGEE. CDR3 length equals 14 residues. The CDR3 spells CASSIPGGARGYTF. The DNA for the CDR3 is TGTGCCAGCAGCATCCCGGGGGGGGCGCGAGGCTACACCTTC.

This rearrangement joins TRBV29-1 to TRBJ2-3; TRBD1 matches 7 bases. The length of the CDR3 is 14 residues. The trim removed 4 bases at V and 3 bases at J, leaving 7 bases unmatched. CDR1 and CDR2 (germline): SQVTM, ANQGSEA. Here the CDR3 DNA reads TGCAGCGTTGTGGCAACAGGGGCAACAGATACGCAGTATTTT. It is translated as CSVVATGATDTQYF.

Regarding this clone: In the same sample, other DNA sequences code for this CDR3. DNA of the CDR3: TGTGCCAGCAGTGAGACAGGGGTCAGCACTGAAGCTTTCTTT. Translating gives CASSETGVSTEAFF. The rearrangement uses TRBV25-1 and TRBJ1-1; 8 bases agree with TRBD1. J gave up 4 bases and V 3 bases, and 4 bases lay outside the gene matches. Germline-derived CDR1 and CDR2 are MGHDK and SYGVNS. The CDR3 is made up of 14 amino acids.

The rearrangement uses TRBV27 and TRBJ2-3, with 13 positions matching TRBD2. Germline assignment: CDR1 MNHEY and CDR2 SMNVEV (reference sequence). The CDR3 spans 17 residues. V lost 2 bases, J lost 4 bases, and 6 bases stayed unmatched. The CDR3: CASSLAPGTSGADTQYF. CDR3 nucleotides: TGTGCCAGCAGTTTAGCCCCCGGGACTAGCGGGGCAGATACGCAGTATTTT.

As concerns this clone: The DNA is left out, because the CDR3 cannot be placed on it with certainty; the CDR3 is given as TCRdb lists it. The rearrangement uses TRBV2 and TRBJ2-2; TRBD1, as called in the table, went unchecked against the DNA. The CDR3 region is 15 residues in length, termini included. In germline, CDR1 is SNHLY, CDR2 FYNNEI. CDR3 loop: CASILDRGRTGELFF.

The chain joins TRBV7-9 to TRBJ1-1; D uncertain. Trimming stripped 5 bases from V and 0 bases from J, with 10 bases between. The CDR3 totals 14 residues. Germline CDR1 is SEHNR and CDR2 is FQNEAQ (reference sequence). CDR3 region: CASSAGSLNTEAFF. CDR3 nucleotide sequence: TGTGCCAGCAGCGCCGGCAGCCTGAACACTGAAGCTTTCTTT.

This chain links TRBV30 with TRBJ1-3; TRBD1 matches at 8 bases. Germline CDR1 reads GTSNPN; CDR2 reads SVGIG (reference sequence). Trimming took 5 bases from V and 4 from J; bases not matched to a gene: 7. The CDR3 covers 14 residues. The CDR3 sequence is CAWGRTGIGNTIYF. For the CDR3, the DNA is TGTGCCTGGGGAAGGACAGGGATCGGAAACACCATATATTTT.

The rearrangement uses TRBV24-1 and TRBJ2-1; the match to TRBD2 covers 11 bases. CDR1 is KGHDR, CDR2 SFDVKD, per germline. The CDR3 is 15 residues long. With V trimmed by 4 bases and J by 5 bases, 3 bases remained unmatched. CDR3 coding DNA: TGTGCCACCAGTGAGGGGACTAGCGGAAACAATGAGCAGTTCTTC. Translation: CATSEGTSGNNEQFF.

V gene TRBV19 combines with J gene TRBJ1-1; a possible D gene is TRBD1 (6 bases). Germline CDR1 and CDR2: LNHDA and SQIVND (reference sequence). CDR3 size: 13 residues. V was shortened by 4 bases and J by 5 bases, with 11 bases between the two germline ends. CDR3 sequence (DNA): TGTGCCAGTAGTAGTCAGAGGGGGACTGAAGCTTTCTTT. Translation gives CASSSQRGTEAFF.

The chain carries TRBV20-1 and TRBJ2-2; 7 positions match TRBD1. Per germline, CDR1 DFQATT and CDR2 SNEGSKA (reference sequence). The J segment lost 6 bases and the V segment lost 3 bases, leaving 10 bases of the junction unmatched. This CDR3 comprises 15 residues. CDR3 nucleotide sequence: TGCAGTGCTAGTCAGGGACAGACTAAAGCCGGGGAGCTGTTTTTT. Amino acids: CSASQGQTKAGELFF.

This clone came up once. V gene TRBV7-2 combines with J gene TRBJ2-5; D tentatively fits TRBD1 or TRBD2 (6 bases each). This CDR3 spans 15 amino acids. V lost 4 bases and J 0 bases, leaving 12 bases between the germline ends. CDR1 and CDR2 (germline): SGHTA, FQGNSA. The CDR3 sequence: CASSSGGPYQETQYF. In DNA, the CDR3 is TGTGCCAGCAGCTCTGGGGGGCCGTACCAAGAGACCCAGTACTTC.

The rearrangement uses TRBV7-6 and TRBJ1-3; maybe TRBD1 (6 bases). The germline V gene encodes CDR1 SGHVS and CDR2 FNYEAQ. With 0 bases removed from V and 2 bases from J, the gap between germline ends came to 14 bases. The CDR3 covers 17 residues. The CDR3 nucleotides are TGTGCCAGCAGCTTAGCGCCAGGGGCCAAAACTGGAAACACCATATATTTT. This translates into CASSLAPGAKTGNTIYF. Filled out from reference TRBV7-6 and TRBJ1-3, the complete variable domain reads GAGVSQSPRYKVTKRGQDVALRCDPISGHVSLYWYRQALGQGPEFLTYFNYEAQQDKSGLPNDRFSAERPEGSISTLTIQRTEQRDSAMYRCASSLAPGAKTGNTIYFGEGSWLTVV.

The genes are TRBV30 and TRBJ2-3; 8 positions match TRBD2. The length of the CDR3 is 13 residues. J gave up 1 base and V 7 bases, and 4 bases lay outside the gene matches. Per the germline V gene, CDR1 is GTSNPN and CDR2 is SVGIG (reference sequence). CDR3 in DNA: TGTGCCTACCATAGCGGGGGCACAGATACGCAGTATTTT. Amino acid sequence: CAYHSGGTDTQYF.